The rows below give T cell receptor beta chains drawn from one sample of a study of T cells in Graves' hyperthyroidism and ophthalmopathy. TCRdb re-derived calls from the multiplex PCR reads in MiXCR, one entry per CDR3 protein. This sample has approximately 640,000 distinct CDR3 sequences, with nearly 45% found just once. Material for sequencing was peripheral blood or thyroid tissue (not recorded which). These receptor sequences come from an adult man with Graves' disease, either hyperthyroidism or ophthalmopathy (not recorded which). Each CDR3 is given with its conserved first and last residue. Each record gives: clone size, V gene, CDR3 length, J gene, D gene, CDR3 DNA, CDR3 protein. D genes are given only for firm matches. Where a row states a size, it is once, few, many or the class of an expanded clone; other rows omit it.

abundance: many
v_gene: TRBV19
len: 14
j_gene: TRBJ2-7
d_gene: .
CDR3nt: TGTGCCAGTAGTACCGGACGGGCTGCTGGCGAGCAGTACTTC
CDR3aa: CASSTGRAAGEQYF

abundance: .
v_gene: TRBV5-1
len: 15
j_gene: TRBJ1-6
d_gene: .
CDR3nt: TGTGCCAGCAGCTCCCCATCGGGGAACAATTCACCCCTCCACTTC
CDR3aa: CASSSPSGNNSPLHF

abundance: few
v_gene: TRBV7-2
len: 15
j_gene: TRBJ2-5
d_gene: TRBD1
CDR3nt: TGTGCCAGCAGCTCCGGGGGGGACAGGGGAGAGACCCAGTACTTC
CDR3aa: CASSSGGDRGETQYF

abundance: .
v_gene: TRBV7-8
len: 13
j_gene: TRBJ1-2
d_gene: .
CDR3nt: TGTGCCAGCAGCTTGCAGGGAGGGGGGAGCAGCACCTTC
CDR3aa: CASSLQGGGSSTF

abundance: few
v_gene: TRBV12-3/TRBV12-4
len: 15
j_gene: TRBJ1-5
d_gene: .
CDR3nt: TGTGCCAGCAGTTTGAACCTCCTAAGCAATCAGCCCCAGCATTTT
CDR3aa: CASSLNLLSNQPQHF

abundance: once
v_gene: TRBV29-1
len: 11
j_gene: TRBJ1-5
d_gene: .
CDR3nt: TGCAGCGTTGAGGGCGGGGACCTCGAGCATTTT
CDR3aa: CSVEGGDLEHF

abundance: .
v_gene: TRBV6-5
len: 14
j_gene: TRBJ1-2
d_gene: .
CDR3nt: TGTGCCAGCAGAAAGGATAGATCTAACTATGACTACACCTTC
CDR3aa: CASRKDRSNYDYTF

abundance: few
v_gene: TRBV19
len: 16
j_gene: TRBJ1-5
d_gene: TRBD1
CDR3nt: TGTGCCAGTAGTATAGCCGGACAGGGGGCCGGGCAGCCCCAGCATTTT
CDR3aa: CASSIAGQGAGQPQHF

abundance: .
v_gene: TRBV7-2
len: 17
j_gene: TRBJ1-4
d_gene: .
CDR3nt: TGTGCCAGTAGTATTCAGGGGAGAGGGGCAACTAATGAAAAACTGTTTTTT
CDR3aa: CASSIQGRGATNEKLFF

abundance: .
v_gene: TRBV20-1
len: 12
j_gene: TRBJ1-4
d_gene: TRBD1
CDR3nt: TGCAGTGCTGAGGGGGCAGTAGAAAAACTGTTTTTT
CDR3aa: CSAEGAVEKLFF

abundance: few
v_gene: TRBV20-1
len: 14
j_gene: TRBJ1-2
d_gene: .
CDR3nt: TGCAGTGCTAGAGAGGTCGGGAGTAACTATGGCTACACCTTC
CDR3aa: CSAREVGSNYGYTF

abundance: .
v_gene: TRBV2
len: 14
j_gene: TRBJ2-5
d_gene: TRBD1
CDR3nt: TGTGCCAGCAGTAAGGGACAGGGAGGTGGGTCCCAGTACTTC
CDR3aa: CASSKGQGGGSQYF

abundance: many
v_gene: TRBV15
len: 15
j_gene: TRBJ1-1
d_gene: TRBD1
CDR3nt: TGTGCCACCAGCAGACCGGACAGGGCCAGAACCGGGGCTTTCTTT
CDR3aa: CATSRPDRARTGAFF

abundance: many
v_gene: TRBV7-2
len: 15
j_gene: TRBJ2-2
d_gene: TRBD2
CDR3nt: TGTGCCAGCAGCCAACCGCGCCTAGCGGGCGGGGAGCTGTTTTTT
CDR3aa: CASSQPRLAGGELFF

abundance: .
v_gene: TRBV5-4
len: 14
j_gene: TRBJ2-5
d_gene: TRBD2
CDR3nt: TGTGCCAGCAGGGTGGCGGGAGAGGGAGAGACCCAGTACTTC
CDR3aa: CASRVAGEGETQYF

abundance: .
v_gene: TRBV9
len: 15
j_gene: TRBJ2-7
d_gene: TRBD1
CDR3nt: TGTGCCAGCAGTGCAGCCGGACAGGCCACCTACGAGCAGTACTTC
CDR3aa: CASSAAGQATYEQYF

abundance: once
v_gene: TRBV20-1
len: 17
j_gene: TRBJ1-5
d_gene: .
CDR3nt: TGCAGTGCTAGCCCCCTGGCGAGCAGGGCCTCCAATCAGCCCCAGCATTTT
CDR3aa: CSASPLASRASNQPQHF

abundance: many
v_gene: TRBV7-6
len: 12
j_gene: TRBJ2-7
d_gene: .
CDR3nt: TGTGCCAGCAGCGACGACATCTACGAGCAGTACTTC
CDR3aa: CASSDDIYEQYF

abundance: few
v_gene: TRBV10-3
len: 14
j_gene: TRBJ2-7
d_gene: .
CDR3nt: TGTGCCAGCAGTAGTGGAGAACCATCCTACGAGCAGTACTTC
CDR3aa: CASSSGEPSYEQYF

abundance: few
v_gene: TRBV7-9
len: 17
j_gene: TRBJ1-3
d_gene: .
CDR3nt: TGTGCCAGCACCCCCCGTTCGGATCGCTACTCTGGAAACACCATATATTTT
CDR3aa: CASTPRSDRYSGNTIYF

abundance: .
v_gene: TRBV7-6
len: 18
j_gene: TRBJ1-4
d_gene: .
CDR3nt: TGTGCTAGCAGCTTGCGGGAGGGCCTGACACCCGAGACGGAAAAACTGTTTTTT
CDR3aa: CASSLREGLTPETEKLFF

abundance: .
v_gene: TRBV6-6
len: 16
j_gene: TRBJ1-5
d_gene: .
CDR3nt: TGTGCCAGCAGTTACGTGAGGGGGTCGGGCAATCAGCCCCAGCATTTT
CDR3aa: CASSYVRGSGNQPQHF

abundance: .
v_gene: TRBV29-1
len: 14
j_gene: TRBJ1-6
d_gene: TRBD1
CDR3nt: TGCAGCGTTGGGACAGGCGACTATAATTCACCCCTCCACTTT
CDR3aa: CSVGTGDYNSPLHF

abundance: .
v_gene: TRBV10-2
len: 15
j_gene: TRBJ1-2
d_gene: .
CDR3nt: TGTGCCAGCAGCAGTGACTCGAACGGGGGGCATGGCTACACCTTC
CDR3aa: CASSSDSNGGHGYTF

abundance: few
v_gene: TRBV20-1
len: 12
j_gene: TRBJ1-1
d_gene: .
CDR3nt: TGCAGTGCTGCCGAGTGGGGCACTGAAGCTTTCTTT
CDR3aa: CSAAEWGTEAFF

abundance: many
v_gene: TRBV20-1
len: 13
j_gene: TRBJ2-7
d_gene: .
CDR3nt: TGCAGTGCTCCAGACCCGGTTAGCTACGAGCAGTACTTC
CDR3aa: CSAPDPVSYEQYF

abundance: many
v_gene: TRBV9
len: 17
j_gene: TRBJ1-4
d_gene: TRBD1
CDR3nt: TGTGCCAGCAGCGTAGGCTGGTCGGCAGGGGGCGAGGAAAAACTGTTTTTT
CDR3aa: CASSVGWSAGGEEKLFF

abundance: few
v_gene: TRBV20-1
len: 15
j_gene: TRBJ2-7
d_gene: TRBD1
CDR3nt: TGCAGTGCGCACACCGGGACAGGGAGATCGTACGAGCAGTACTTC
CDR3aa: CSAHTGTGRSYEQYF

abundance: many
v_gene: TRBV7-2
len: 13
j_gene: TRBJ2-6
d_gene: .
CDR3nt: TGTGCCAGCAGCGTGTCAGGGGCCAACGTCCTGACTTTC
CDR3aa: CASSVSGANVLTF

abundance: .
v_gene: TRBV2
len: 12
j_gene: TRBJ2-7
d_gene: .
CDR3nt: TGTGCCAGCAGTGAAGCACGGGACGAGCAGTACTTT
CDR3aa: CASSEARDEQYF

abundance: many
v_gene: TRBV6-5
len: 12
j_gene: TRBJ2-7
d_gene: .
CDR3nt: TGTGCCAGCGGAAGGGGGACCTACGAGCAGTACTTC
CDR3aa: CASGRGTYEQYF

abundance: .
v_gene: TRBV13
len: 14
j_gene: TRBJ2-6
d_gene: .
CDR3nt: TGTGCCAGCAGCCCACGGGACGGGACCTACGTCCTGACTTTC
CDR3aa: CASSPRDGTYVLTF

abundance: many
v_gene: TRBV2
len: 13
j_gene: TRBJ1-6
d_gene: .
CDR3nt: TGTGCCAGCAGTGAAAGACCTAATTCACCCCTCCACTTT
CDR3aa: CASSERPNSPLHF

abundance: many
v_gene: TRBV2
len: 16
j_gene: TRBJ2-7
d_gene: TRBD2
CDR3nt: TGTGCCAGCAGGACTAGCGGGAGGTCAATTTCCTACGAGCAGTACTTC
CDR3aa: CASRTSGRSISYEQYF

abundance: .
v_gene: TRBV7-3
len: 13
j_gene: TRBJ1-1
d_gene: .
CDR3nt: TGTGCCAGCAGCTTAACGCTTCAGACTGAAGCTTTCTTT
CDR3aa: CASSLTLQTEAFF

abundance: .
v_gene: TRBV7-8
len: 14
j_gene: TRBJ2-7
d_gene: .
CDR3nt: TGTGCCAGCAGCTTGCTCCGTGTGTCGTCCGAGCAGTACTTC
CDR3aa: CASSLLRVSSEQYF

abundance: many
v_gene: TRBV7-8
len: 13
j_gene: TRBJ2-5
d_gene: TRBD1
CDR3nt: TGTGCCAGCAGCTCGGGACAGGCCGAGACCCAGTACTTC
CDR3aa: CASSSGQAETQYF

abundance: .
v_gene: TRBV10-3
len: 13
j_gene: TRBJ1-1
d_gene: .
CDR3nt: TGTGCCATCAGTGACAGCATGAACACTGAAGCTTTCTTT
CDR3aa: CAISDSMNTEAFF

abundance: .
v_gene: TRBV5-1
len: 18
j_gene: TRBJ1-1
d_gene: TRBD1
CDR3nt: TGCGCCAGCAGCAGGGACAGGGGGCGCGGAACGGACAAGACTGAAGCTTTCTTT
CDR3aa: CASSRDRGRGTDKTEAFF

abundance: .
v_gene: TRBV10-3
len: 15
j_gene: TRBJ1-2
d_gene: .
CDR3nt: TGTGCCATCAGCGTACGGACAGACGAAAACTATGGCTACACCTTC
CDR3aa: CAISVRTDENYGYTF

abundance: many
v_gene: TRBV24-1
len: 17
j_gene: TRBJ1-6
d_gene: .
CDR3nt: TGTGCCACCAGTGACTCTACCGACAGCGACTATAATTCACCCCTCCACTTT
CDR3aa: CATSDSTDSDYNSPLHF

abundance: .
v_gene: TRBV10-3
len: 11
j_gene: TRBJ1-1
d_gene: .
CDR3nt: TGTGCCATCAGTGCCCAGCAGGAAGCTTTCTTT
CDR3aa: CAISAQQEAFF

abundance: .
v_gene: TRBV19
len: 18
j_gene: TRBJ2-6
d_gene: .
CDR3nt: TGTGCCAGTAGTATTTTTGCGCAGGGCGGGACTGGGGCCAACGTCCTGACTTTC
CDR3aa: CASSIFAQGGTGANVLTF

abundance: few
v_gene: TRBV12-3/TRBV12-4
len: 14
j_gene: TRBJ1-2
d_gene: .
CDR3nt: TGTGCCAGCAGTTTAGGGGGGAAGGACTATGGCTACACCTTC
CDR3aa: CASSLGGKDYGYTF

abundance: .
v_gene: TRBV7-9
len: 17
j_gene: TRBJ1-6
d_gene: .
CDR3nt: TGTGCCAGCAGCTTATCGGGAAGGGATTTATCTAATTCACCCCTCCACTTT
CDR3aa: CASSLSGRDLSNSPLHF

abundance: .
v_gene: TRBV7-8
len: 15
j_gene: TRBJ1-1
d_gene: TRBD1
CDR3nt: TGTGCCAGCAGCTGGGGGACAGGGGGCCGAACTGAAGCTTTCTTT
CDR3aa: CASSWGTGGRTEAFF

abundance: .
v_gene: TRBV24-1
len: 13
j_gene: TRBJ2-5
d_gene: TRBD1
CDR3nt: TGTGCCACCAGGGGGACAGGGGAAGAGACCCAGTACTTC
CDR3aa: CATRGTGEETQYF

abundance: .
v_gene: TRBV20-1
len: 15
j_gene: TRBJ2-3
d_gene: TRBD2
CDR3nt: TGCAGTGCTAGCAGACTAGCGGAGAGCACAGATACGCAGTATTTT
CDR3aa: CSASRLAESTDTQYF

abundance: .
v_gene: TRBV27
len: 14
j_gene: TRBJ1-4
d_gene: .
CDR3nt: TGTGCCAGCAGACTCCAGGGATCACGTGAAAAACTGTTTTTT
CDR3aa: CASRLQGSREKLFF

abundance: .
v_gene: TRBV20-1
len: 15
j_gene: TRBJ1-6
d_gene: TRBD1
CDR3nt: TGCAGTGCTAGCCTAACAGGGGACACGGGTTCACCCCTCCACTTT
CDR3aa: CSASLTGDTGSPLHF

abundance: few
v_gene: TRBV5-1
len: 15
j_gene: TRBJ1-1
d_gene: .
CDR3nt: TGCGCCAGCAGCCCGGGGGGACTACAGAACACTGAAGCTTTCTTT
CDR3aa: CASSPGGLQNTEAFF

abundance: many
v_gene: TRBV29-1
len: 15
j_gene: TRBJ2-7
d_gene: .
CDR3nt: TGCAGCGTTGAAGCGGGTCTCCATATCGGGGCCGAGCAGTACTTC
CDR3aa: CSVEAGLHIGAEQYF

abundance: .
v_gene: TRBV7-2
len: 14
j_gene: TRBJ2-2
d_gene: .
CDR3nt: TGTGCCAGCAGCTTATGGGCGAACACCGGGGAGCTGTTTTTT
CDR3aa: CASSLWANTGELFF

abundance: few
v_gene: TRBV6-1
len: 14
j_gene: TRBJ1-1
d_gene: .
CDR3nt: TGTGCCAGCAGTTACTCGACACCCGCAAGTGAAGCTTTCTTT
CDR3aa: CASSYSTPASEAFF

abundance: few
v_gene: TRBV19
len: 13
j_gene: TRBJ1-5
d_gene: .
CDR3nt: TGTGCCAGCAGTTTGAAGAACAATCAGCCCCAGCATTTT
CDR3aa: CASSLKNNQPQHF

abundance: .
v_gene: TRBV19
len: 14
j_gene: TRBJ1-5
d_gene: .
CDR3nt: TGTGCCAGTAGTATAACGGAGGGACTAGGGCCCCAGCATTTT
CDR3aa: CASSITEGLGPQHF

abundance: .
v_gene: TRBV20-1
len: 15
j_gene: TRBJ2-7
d_gene: TRBD2
CDR3nt: TGCAGTGCTAGAGTGAAGCGGGGCCATCCCTACGAGCAGTACTTC
CDR3aa: CSARVKRGHPYEQYF